What follows are 18 T cell receptor beta chains derived from one specimen sequenced in a study of blood T cell repertoires in COVID-19. The repertoire was sequenced with immunoSEQ multiplex PCR; TCRdb's copy has only in-frame clones and lacks some. The table has roughly 120,000 clones, roughly 80% seen once. The sequencing sample was made of peripheral blood. These receptors all stem from a man aged 45-65 years with acute or convalescent COVID-19.

This sequence joins TRBV24-1 and TRBJ1-4; D is perhaps TRBD1 (5 bases). CDR3 length: 16 amino acids. CDR1 and CDR2 (germline): KGHDR, SFDVKD. V was cut by 4 bases and J by 7 bases, with 18 bases left in between. The CDR3 DNA follows: TGTGCCACCAGTGACCCTTCTAGGACGGGGGGTGAAAAACTGTTTTTT. Translated, it gives CATSDPSRTGGEKLFF.

This clone has only a few counts. The rearrangement links TRBV7-3 to TRBJ2-3; 10 bases agree with TRBD1. With V trimmed by 5 bases and J by 4 bases, 6 bases remained unmatched. The CDR3 runs 15 residues. CDR1 is SGHTA, CDR2 FQGTGA, per germline. The chain's CDR3 is CASSQFGQGADTQYF. The CDR3 DNA reads as TGTGCCAGCAGCCAATTTGGACAGGGGGCAGATACGCAGTATTTT.

This CDR3 is CASSYSSTGFNQPQHF. The CDR3 nucleotides read TGTGCCAGCAGTTACTCCTCTACAGGGTTCAATCAGCCCCAGCATTTT. The chain couples TRBV6-5 to TRBJ1-5; D may be TRBD1 (6 bases). The ends were cut back, 0 bases at V and 3 bases at J, with 12 bases in the middle. The CDR3 sequence is 16 residues long. Germline assignment: CDR1 MNHEY and CDR2 SVGAGI.

The V and J genes are TRBV9 and TRBJ2-7; no clear D gene. Germline lookup yields CDR1 SGDLS and CDR2 YYNGEE. The CDR3 covers 14 residues. V shed 3 bases and J shed 5 bases, with 15 bases lying between them. The CDR3 DNA is TGTGCCAGCAGCGCCGACATGGAAGTCGACGAGCAGTACTTC. As protein: CASSADMEVDEQYF. The variable domain in full, completed from reference TRBV9 and TRBJ2-7, reads DSGVTQTPKHLITATGQRVTLRCSPRSGDLSVYWYQQSLDQGLQFLIQYYNGEERAKGNILERFSAQQFPDLHSELNLSSLELGDSALYFCASSADMEVDEQYFGPGTRLTVT.

This clone came up once. This rearrangement joins TRBV4-2 to TRBJ2-2, with 9 bases matching TRBD1. The CDR3 contains 16 residues. Germline V gene lookup returns CDR1 LGHNA and CDR2 YNFKEQ. V lost 1 base and J lost 4; bases outside the gene matches: 4. CDR3 coding DNA: TGTGCCAGCAGCCAAGCACAGGGGGCTACCACCGGGGAGCTGTTTTTT. As protein: CASSQAQGATTGELFF.

V is TRBV5-5 and J is TRBJ1-2; tentative D call: TRBD1 (6 bases). V lost 4 bases to trimming and J lost 0 bases, with 13 bases between them. This CDR3 spans 15 amino acids. Germline V gene sequence: CDR1 SGHKS, CDR2 YYEKEE (reference sequence). The CDR3 protein is CASSLGQNPNYGYTF. The CDR3 nucleotides read TGTGCCAGCAGCCTTGGACAGAATCCTAACTATGGCTACACCTTC.

This rearrangement joins TRBV18 to TRBJ1-3; D unresolved. Trimming took 3 bases from V and 3 from J, leaving 9 bases between them. Germline V CDR1 and CDR2: KGHSH, LQKENI. The CDR3 is 14 amino acids. This chain's CDR3 is CASSPRENGNTIYF. In DNA form, the CDR3 reads TGTGCCAGCTCACCCCGAGAAAATGGAAACACCATATATTTT. Full variable domain (remainder filled in from reference TRBV18 and TRBJ1-3): NAGVMQNPRHLVRRRGQEARLRCSPMKGHSHVYWYRQLPEEGLKFMVYLQKENIIDESGMPKERFSAEFPKEGPSILRIQQVVRGDSAAYFCASSPRENGNTIYFGEGSWLTVV.

V gene TRBV28 combines with J gene TRBJ1-1; D unresolved. V lost 9 bases and J lost 0, with 8 bases in between. Germline loops: CDR1 MDHEN, CDR2 SYDVKM. This CDR3 spans 12 amino acids. DNA of the CDR3: TGTGCCAGTTCTGGCTTGAACACTGAAGCTTTCTTT. Its protein product is CASSGLNTEAFF.

This sequence joins TRBV5-6 and TRBJ1-1; the D is unclear. CDR3 length: 17 amino acids. With 2 bases removed from V and 0 bases from J, the gap between germline ends came to 17 bases. Germline V lookup: CDR1 SGHDT, CDR2 YYEEEE. CDR3 residues: CASSFIFDAAMNTEAFF. The CDR3 DNA reads as TGTGCCAGCAGCTTTATATTCGATGCTGCGATGAACACTGAAGCTTTCTTT.

This clone was found once. The chain combines TRBV29-1 with TRBJ2-7; 9 bases map to TRBD1. The J segment lost 6 bases and the V segment lost 7 bases, leaving 10 bases of the junction unmatched. The germline V gene encodes CDR1 SQVTM and CDR2 ANQGSEA. There are 13 residues in the CDR3. In DNA form, the CDR3 reads TGCAGCGCCTCCGGGACAGGGATTAGCGAGCAGTACTTC. Its translation is CSASGTGISEQYF.

J is TRBJ2-2 and V is TRBV11-2; TRBD2 aligns across 7 bases. The CDR3 is 16 residues long. V gave up 6 bases and J gave up 4 bases; unmatched junction bases: 11. In germline, CDR1 is SGHAT, CDR2 FQNNGV. The CDR3 region is CASSQLALGSTGELFF. The CDR3 region has the DNA TGTGCCAGCAGTCAACTAGCGCTCGGTTCCACCGGGGAGCTGTTTTTT. Supplemented by reference TRBV11-2 and TRBJ2-2, the full variable domain reads EAGVAQSPRYKIIEKRQSVAFWCNPISGHATLYWYQQILGQGPKLLIQFQNNGVVDDSQLPKDRFSAERLKGVDSTLKIQPAKLEDSAVYLCASSQLALGSTGELFFGEGSRLTVL.

The V gene is TRBV6-5, the J gene TRBJ2-2; a possible D gene is TRBD2 (6 bases). V lost 2 bases to trimming and J lost 7 bases, with 11 bases between them. Germline V CDR1 and CDR2: MNHEY, SVGAGI. This CDR3 comprises 14 residues. The CDR3 is CASSYRLDSGELFF. In DNA form, the CDR3 reads TGTGCCAGCAGTTACCGACTAGACAGCGGGGAGCTGTTTTTT.

This rearrangement joins TRBV20-1 to TRBJ2-7, with 11 nucleotides matching TRBD2. The ends lost 3 bases at V and 0 bases at J; junction bases unmatched: 7. Per the germline V gene, CDR1 is DFQATT and CDR2 is SNEGSKA (reference sequence). The CDR3 contains 16 residues. The chain's CDR3 is CSASAAGLAGSYEQYF. In DNA, the CDR3 is TGCAGTGCTAGTGCGGCCGGACTAGCGGGCTCCTACGAGCAGTACTTC.

This clone has only one observation. The chain joins TRBV5-1 to TRBJ2-1; D is possibly TRBD2 (5 bases). The CDR3 has 17 amino acids. V gave up 4 bases and J gave up 0 bases, with 17 bases separating them. The germline gives CDR1 SGHRS, CDR2 YFSETQ. The CDR3 coding sequence is TGCGCCAGCAGCGCAGCAGGACTGCCTAGCTCCTACAATGAGCAGTTCTTC. This gives the protein CASSAAGLPSSYNEQFF.

The rearrangement joins TRBV18 to TRBJ1-4; no firm D call. Trimming took off 5 bases at V and 3 bases at J, with 10 bases between the two ends. CDR3 length equals 14 residues. Germline values: CDR1 KGHSH, CDR2 LQKENI. For the CDR3, the DNA is TGTGCCAGCTCATCCGGGTGGGCTAATGAAAAACTGTTTTTT. Translated: CASSSGWANEKLFF.

This chain links TRBV9 with TRBJ2-3; 11 positions agree with TRBD2. The CDR3 extends over 15 amino acids. Germline V gives CDR1 SGDLS, CDR2 YYNGEE. Trimming took 4 bases from V and 7 from J; bases not matched to a gene: 8. CDR3 sequence: CASSPLAGGPYTQYF. The CDR3 DNA reads as TGTGCCAGCAGCCCATTAGCGGGGGGGCCATATACGCAGTATTTT.

The chain links TRBV27 to TRBJ1-5; 7 nucleotides agree with TRBD1. With 7 bases clipped from V and 3 bases from J, the junction kept 6 bases outside the gene matches. This CDR3 has 14 residues. The germline V gene has CDR1 MNHEY and CDR2 SMNVEV (reference sequence). DNA of the CDR3: TGTGCCAGCAACCCGGGACAGTCCAATCAGCCCCAGCATTTT. Its protein product is CASNPGQSNQPQHF.

This chain links TRBV5-1 with TRBJ2-7; 10 bases align to TRBD2. The trim removed 3 bases at V and 5 bases at J, leaving 5 bases unmatched. Germline lookup yields CDR1 SGHRS and CDR2 YFSETQ. This CDR3 is 14 amino acids long. This CDR3 is CASSYTSGTDEQYF. CDR3 sequence (DNA): TGCGCCAGCAGCTATACTAGCGGGACGGACGAGCAGTACTTC.